This is a list of T cell receptor beta chains from one sample in a study of blood T cell repertoires in COVID-19. Profiling relied on immunoSEQ multiplex PCR, and the TCRdb table lists in-frame clones only, not all of them. This sample has some 140,000 clones, with around 80% found just once. Input material: peripheral blood. These receptor sequences come from a man between 60 and 75 years old who had recovered from COVID-19. Both conserved end residues are trimmed from each CDR3. Each record gives: J gene, V gene, CDR3 protein.

j_gene: TRBJ2-7; v_gene: TRBV12-3/TRBV12-4; CDR3aa: ASSLGLALEQY
j_gene: TRBJ1-4; v_gene: TRBV6-5; CDR3aa: ASSPPGWEGEKLF
j_gene: TRBJ2-5; v_gene: TRBV7-2; CDR3aa: ASSLGGSTQETQY
j_gene: TRBJ1-2; v_gene: TRBV15; CDR3aa: ATSRDQGSGSYT
j_gene: TRBJ2-2; v_gene: TRBV19; CDR3aa: ASSIGRVNTGELF
j_gene: TRBJ2-7; v_gene: TRBV15; CDR3aa: ATSRGGDRAYEQY
j_gene: TRBJ2-3; v_gene: TRBV5-1; CDR3aa: ASSPGSSGDTQY
j_gene: TRBJ1-2; v_gene: TRBV19; CDR3aa: ASSPNREPDYGYT
j_gene: TRBJ2-6; v_gene: TRBV7-3; CDR3aa: ASSLSRSGANVLT
j_gene: TRBJ2-3; v_gene: TRBV3-1/TRBV3-2; CDR3aa: ASSQDLAGVTDTQY
j_gene: TRBJ2-1; v_gene: TRBV5-5; CDR3aa: ASSFGAHNEQF
j_gene: TRBJ2-5; v_gene: TRBV18; CDR3aa: ASTPGQHQETQY
j_gene: TRBJ2-2; v_gene: TRBV7-2; CDR3aa: ASSSLQGGYTGELF
j_gene: TRBJ1-1; v_gene: TRBV6-6; CDR3aa: ASSYGQGGTPEAF
j_gene: TRBJ2-5; v_gene: TRBV5-1; CDR3aa: ASRGTGTGALDQY
j_gene: TRBJ1-6; v_gene: TRBV5-5; CDR3aa: ASSPWGEAHSPLH
j_gene: TRBJ1-6; v_gene: TRBV5-6; CDR3aa: ASSLDSYNSPLH